Sequencing of this T cell receptor (beta chain) was carried out in a study of blood T cells in healthy people across ages. Trimming cost V 3 bases and J 5 bases, with 8 bases left between them. CDR1 is MGHDK, CDR2 SYGVNS, per germline. The CDR3 contains 14 residues. At least 6 million PBMCs were isolated per sample. Total RNA, at least 5.5 micrograms per sample, came from PBMCs. Primers used in a second PCR of roughly 6 to 11 cycles were a sample-barcoded 5' primer and a J-beta primer mix. Carrying 12 random nucleotides, a template-switch adaptor labeled each individual cDNA molecule. Each CDR3 protein gets one entry after TCRdb re-called the 5' RACE reads with MiXCR. This table holds about a million distinct CDR3 sequences, 35% to 45% found once.

The V gene is TRBV25-1, the J gene TRBJ1-6; TRBD1 might be the D (6 bases). The receptor was derived from a man aged 18 to 30 in good health. Sample: blood. As DNA, the CDR3 is TGTGCCAGCAGTGAGGCAGGGGATAATTCACCCCTCCACTTT. Protein sequence: CASSEAGDNSPLHF.